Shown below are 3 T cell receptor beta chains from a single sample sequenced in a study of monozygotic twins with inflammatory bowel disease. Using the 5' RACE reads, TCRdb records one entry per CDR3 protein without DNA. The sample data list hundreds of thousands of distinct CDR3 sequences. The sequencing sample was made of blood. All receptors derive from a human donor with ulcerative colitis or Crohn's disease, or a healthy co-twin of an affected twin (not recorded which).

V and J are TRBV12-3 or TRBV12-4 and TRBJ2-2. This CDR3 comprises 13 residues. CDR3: CAGKGINTGELFF.

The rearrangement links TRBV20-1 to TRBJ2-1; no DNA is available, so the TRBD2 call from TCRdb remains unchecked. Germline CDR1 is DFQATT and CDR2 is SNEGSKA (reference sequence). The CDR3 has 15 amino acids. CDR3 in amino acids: CSARGLAGGPNEQFF.

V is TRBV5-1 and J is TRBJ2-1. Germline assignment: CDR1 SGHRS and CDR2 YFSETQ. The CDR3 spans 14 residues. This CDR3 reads CASGDSPSNNEQFF. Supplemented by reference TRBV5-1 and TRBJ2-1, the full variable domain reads KAGVTQTPRYLIKTRGQQVTLSCSPISGHRSVSWYQQTPGQGLQFLFEYFSETQRNKGNFPGRFSGRQFSNSRSEMNVSTLELGDSALYLCASGDSPSNNEQFFGPGTRLTVL.